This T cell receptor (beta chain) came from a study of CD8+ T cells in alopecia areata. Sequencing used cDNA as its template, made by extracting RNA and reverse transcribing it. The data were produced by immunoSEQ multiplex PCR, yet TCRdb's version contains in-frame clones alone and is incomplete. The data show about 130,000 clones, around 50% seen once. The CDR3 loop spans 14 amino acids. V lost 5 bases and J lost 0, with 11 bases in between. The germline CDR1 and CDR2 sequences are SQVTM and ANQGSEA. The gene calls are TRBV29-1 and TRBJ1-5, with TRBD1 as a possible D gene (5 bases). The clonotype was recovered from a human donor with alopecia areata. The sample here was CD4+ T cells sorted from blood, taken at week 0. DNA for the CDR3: TGCAGCGTTAGCGACAGTCATAGCAATCAGCCCCAGCATTTT. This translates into CSVSDSHSNQPQHF.